The entry that follows covers one T cell receptor (beta chain) sequence. The CDR3 extends over 15 amino acids. In germline, CDR1 is SGHRS, CDR2 YFSETQ. V lost 0 bases and J lost 0, with 7 bases in between. This specimen belongs to a study of human thymus T cells. Assay: immunoSEQ multiplex PCR; the TCRdb copy retains only in-frame clones and omits some. The data contain 40,000 to 55,000 clones, approximately 95% of them singletons. Sequencing was carried out using blood. The V call is TRBV5-1, the J call TRBJ1-3; no clear D gene. The receptor comes from a boy under three years old with a congenital heart defect but otherwise immunologically healthy. CDR3 region: CASSLGPYSGNTIYF. For the CDR3, the DNA is TGCGCCAGCAGCTTGGGGCCGTACTCTGGAAACACCATATATTTT.